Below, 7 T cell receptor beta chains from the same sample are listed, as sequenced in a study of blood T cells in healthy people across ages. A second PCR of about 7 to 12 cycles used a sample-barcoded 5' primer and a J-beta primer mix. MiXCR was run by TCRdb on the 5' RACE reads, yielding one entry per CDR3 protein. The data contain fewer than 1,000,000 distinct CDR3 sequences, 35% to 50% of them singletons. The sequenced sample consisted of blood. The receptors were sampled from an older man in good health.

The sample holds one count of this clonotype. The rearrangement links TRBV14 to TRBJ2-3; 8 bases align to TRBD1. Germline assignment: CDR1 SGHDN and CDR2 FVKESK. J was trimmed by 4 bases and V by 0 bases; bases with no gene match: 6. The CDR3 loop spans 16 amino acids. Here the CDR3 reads CASSQDVSRGPDTQYF. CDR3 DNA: TGTGCCAGCAGCCAAGATGTGAGCAGGGGGCCAGATACGCAGTATTTT.

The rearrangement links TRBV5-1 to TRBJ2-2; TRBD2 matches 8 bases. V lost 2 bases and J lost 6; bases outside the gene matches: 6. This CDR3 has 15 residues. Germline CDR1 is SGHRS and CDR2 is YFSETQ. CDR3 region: CASSFETSASGELFF. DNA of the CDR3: TGCGCCAGCAGCTTCGAGACTAGCGCTTCCGGGGAGCTGTTTTTT. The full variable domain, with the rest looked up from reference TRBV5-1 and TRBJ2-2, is KAGVTQTPRYLIKTRGQQVTLSCSPISGHRSVSWYQQTPGQGLQFLFEYFSETQRNKGNFPGRFSGRQFSNSRSEMNVSTLELGDSALYLCASSFETSASGELFFGEGSRLTVL.

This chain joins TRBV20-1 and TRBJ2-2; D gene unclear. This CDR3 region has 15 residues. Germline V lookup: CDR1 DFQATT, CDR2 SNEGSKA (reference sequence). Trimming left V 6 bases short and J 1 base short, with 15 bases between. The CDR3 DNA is TGCAGTGCCCTATCGCCTTGGCTGAACACCGGGGAGCTGTTTTTT. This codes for CSALSPWLNTGELFF.

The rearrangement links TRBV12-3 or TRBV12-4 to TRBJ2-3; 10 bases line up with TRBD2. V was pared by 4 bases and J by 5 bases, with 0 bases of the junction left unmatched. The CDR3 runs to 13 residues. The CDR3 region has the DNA TGTGCCAGCAGTTGGACTAGCGGAGATACGCAGTATTTT. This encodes CASSWTSGDTQYF.

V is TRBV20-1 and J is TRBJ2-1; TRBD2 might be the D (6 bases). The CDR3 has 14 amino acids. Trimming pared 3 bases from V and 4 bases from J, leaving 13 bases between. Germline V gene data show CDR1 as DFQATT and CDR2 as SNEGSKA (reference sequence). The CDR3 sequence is CSASSGRRYNEQFF. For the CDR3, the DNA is TGCAGTGCTAGTTCCGGGAGAAGGTACAATGAGCAGTTCTTC.

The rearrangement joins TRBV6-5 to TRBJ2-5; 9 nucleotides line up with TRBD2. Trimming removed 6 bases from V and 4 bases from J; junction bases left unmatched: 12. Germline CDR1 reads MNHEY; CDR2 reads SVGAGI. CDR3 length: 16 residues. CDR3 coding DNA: TGTGCCAGCAGAAAGAGGGGGACTAGCTTGGGAGAGACCCAGTACTTC. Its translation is CASRKRGTSLGETQYF.

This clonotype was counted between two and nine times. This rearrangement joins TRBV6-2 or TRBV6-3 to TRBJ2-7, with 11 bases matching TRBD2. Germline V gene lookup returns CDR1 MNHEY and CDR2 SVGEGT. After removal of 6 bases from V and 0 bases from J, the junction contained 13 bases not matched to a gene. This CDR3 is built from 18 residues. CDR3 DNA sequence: TGTGCCAGCAGGAAGGGGACTAGCGGTTTTCAAAGCTCCTACGAGCAGTACTTC. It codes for CASRKGTSGFQSSYEQYF.